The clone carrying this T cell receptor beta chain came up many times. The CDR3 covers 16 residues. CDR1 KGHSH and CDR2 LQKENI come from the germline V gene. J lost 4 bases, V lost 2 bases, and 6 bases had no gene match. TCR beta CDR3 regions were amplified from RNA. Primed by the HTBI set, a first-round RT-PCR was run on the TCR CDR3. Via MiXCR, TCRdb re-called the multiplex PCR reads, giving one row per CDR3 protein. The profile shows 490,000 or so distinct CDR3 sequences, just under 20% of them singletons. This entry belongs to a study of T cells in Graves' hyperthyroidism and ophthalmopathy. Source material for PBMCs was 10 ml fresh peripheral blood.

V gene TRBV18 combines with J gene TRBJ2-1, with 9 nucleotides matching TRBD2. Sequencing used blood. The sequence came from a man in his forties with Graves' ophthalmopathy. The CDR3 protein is CASSPTSSGIYNEQFF. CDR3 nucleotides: TGTGCCAGCTCACCAACATCTAGCGGGATTTACAATGAGCAGTTCTTC. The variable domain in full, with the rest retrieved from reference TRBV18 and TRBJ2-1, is NAGVMQNPRHLVRRRGQEARLRCSPMKGHSHVYWYRQLPEEGLKFMVYLQKENIIDESGMPKERFSAEFPKEGPSILRIQQVVRGDSAAYFCASSPTSSGIYNEQFFGPGTRLTVL.